The TCR beta chain described here comes from a study of T cells after yellow fever vaccination. This clonotype has at least ten counts. In making TCR cDNA, 5'RACE template switching added a universal primer site and UMIs to it. MiXCR, run by TCRdb on the 5' RACE reads, gives a single entry per CDR3 protein. The sample includes some 240,000 distinct CDR3 sequences, less than 3.5% of them seen just once. The clonotype comes from a man aged 18 to 30 who received the YFV17D yellow fever vaccine. This specimen consisted of CD4+ T cells sorted from PBMCs, obtained 10 days after the yellow fever booster vaccination.

For the CDR3, the DNA is TGTGCCAGCAGATCAAGGGAGCCCACTGAAGCTTTCTTT. Translating gives CASRSREPTEAFF. The genes are TRBV12-3 or TRBV12-4 and TRBJ1-1, with unresolved D. V was shortened by 6 bases and J by 4 bases, with 12 bases between the two germline ends. This CDR3 contains 13 residues.